Following are 5 T cell receptor beta chains from one sample sequenced in a study of cytomegalovirus exposure and HLA in healthy donors. The primer mix had 60 Vbeta and 13 Jbeta primers. The table came from immunoSEQ multiplex PCR; TCRdb's copy has only in-frame clones and leaves some out. This table has about 120,000 clones, 77% appearing once. Sequenced: PBMCs. The source is a man younger than 30 in good health and CMV-seropositive.

The CDR3 here is CASSQDHTSGNNEQFF. The CDR3 DNA sequence: TGTGCCAGCAGCCAAGACCACACTAGCGGGAACAATGAGCAGTTCTTC. V is TRBV14 and J is TRBJ2-1, with 10 bases fitting TRBD2. V lost 0 bases, J lost 5 bases, and 4 bases stayed unmatched. Germline V CDR1 and CDR2: SGHDN, FVKESK. This CDR3 has 16 residues.

A single count supports this clone. This chain connects TRBV10-3 to TRBJ2-1; 8 bases are shared with TRBD2. The CDR3 has 16 residues. Per germline, CDR1 ENHRY and CDR2 SYGVKD. Trimming took 4 bases from V and 7 from J; bases not matched to a gene: 12. The CDR3 region has the DNA TGTGCCATCAGTGGACCTGAAGCGGGAGTGGGAAATGAGCAGTTCTTC. Translated: CAISGPEAGVGNEQFF.

The table lists this clone with a few counts. The V call is TRBV6-5, the J call TRBJ1-2, with D unresolved. Trimming shortened V by 8 bases and J by 6 bases, and 13 bases separated the two germline ends. CDR3 length equals 12 residues. Germline V gives CDR1 MNHEY, CDR2 SVGAGI. The CDR3 region has the DNA TGTGCCAGCCGGTCAGGAAACCATGGCTACACCTTC. Its protein product is CASRSGNHGYTF.

J is TRBJ2-2 and V is TRBV4-1, with D possibly matching TRBD1 (5 bases). V lost 8 bases, J lost 4 bases, and 8 bases lay in between. Germline CDR1 reads MGHRA; CDR2 reads YSYEKL. The CDR3 is 12 amino acids. CDR3 protein: CASGAATGELFF. DNA of the CDR3: TGCGCCAGCGGGGCTGCCACCGGGGAGCTGTTTTTT.

The rearrangement uses TRBV29-1 and TRBJ1-2; D unclear. V was cut by 4 bases and J by 0 bases, with 18 bases left in between. Germline V gene lookup returns CDR1 SQVTM and CDR2 ANQGSEA. CDR3 size: 16 residues. CDR3 region: CSVVGAHLVANYGYTF. Here the CDR3 DNA reads TGCAGCGTTGTCGGAGCCCATCTGGTGGCTAACTATGGCTACACCTTC.